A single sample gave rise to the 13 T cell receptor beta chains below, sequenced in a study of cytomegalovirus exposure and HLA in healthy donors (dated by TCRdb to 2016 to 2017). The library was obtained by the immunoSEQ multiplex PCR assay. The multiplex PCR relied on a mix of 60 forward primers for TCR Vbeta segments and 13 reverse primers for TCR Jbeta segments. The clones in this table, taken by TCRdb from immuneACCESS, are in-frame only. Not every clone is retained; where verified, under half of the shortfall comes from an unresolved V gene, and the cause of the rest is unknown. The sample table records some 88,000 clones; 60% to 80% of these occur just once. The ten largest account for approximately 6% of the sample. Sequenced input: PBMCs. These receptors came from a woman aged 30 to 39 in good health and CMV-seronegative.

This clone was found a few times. Here the CDR3 DNA reads TGCGCCAGCAGCTTACGGACAGGGCGGACCGGGGAGCTGTTTTTT. Translating gives CASSLRTGRTGELFF. V usage is TRBV5-1 and J usage is TRBJ2-2; 8 bases fit TRBD1. Germline V gene sequence: CDR1 SGHRS, CDR2 YFSETQ. The CDR3 loop spans 15 amino acids. The V gene end was trimmed by 2 bases and the J gene end by 5 bases; junction bases not matched to a gene: 5.

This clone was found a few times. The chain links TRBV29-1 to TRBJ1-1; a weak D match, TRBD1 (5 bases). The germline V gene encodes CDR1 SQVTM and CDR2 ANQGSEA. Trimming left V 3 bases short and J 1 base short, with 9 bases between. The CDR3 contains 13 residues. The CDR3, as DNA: TGCAGCGTTGAGGGGCACCCGAACACTGAAGCTTTCTTT. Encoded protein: CSVEGHPNTEAFF.

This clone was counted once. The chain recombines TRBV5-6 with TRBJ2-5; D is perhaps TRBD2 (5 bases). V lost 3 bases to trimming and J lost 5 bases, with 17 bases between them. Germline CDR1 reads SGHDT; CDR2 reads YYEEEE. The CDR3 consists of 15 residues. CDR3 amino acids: CASSSSDSFEETQYF. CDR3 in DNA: TGTGCCAGCAGCTCTTCGGACTCCTTTGAGGAGACCCAGTACTTC.

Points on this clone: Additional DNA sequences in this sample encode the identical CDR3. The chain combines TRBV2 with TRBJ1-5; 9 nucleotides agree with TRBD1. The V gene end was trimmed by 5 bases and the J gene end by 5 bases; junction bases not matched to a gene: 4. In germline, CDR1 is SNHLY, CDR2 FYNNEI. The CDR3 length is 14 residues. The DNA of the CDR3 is TGTGCCAGCAGTAAGGGACAGGGCCATCAGCCCCAGCATTTT. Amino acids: CASSKGQGHQPQHF.

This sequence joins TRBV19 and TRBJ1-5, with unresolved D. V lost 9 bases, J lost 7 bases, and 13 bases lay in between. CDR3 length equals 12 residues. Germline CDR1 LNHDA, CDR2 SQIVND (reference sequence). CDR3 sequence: CASQETYQPQHF. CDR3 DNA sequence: TGTGCCAGCCAAGAGACTTACCAGCCCCAGCATTTT.

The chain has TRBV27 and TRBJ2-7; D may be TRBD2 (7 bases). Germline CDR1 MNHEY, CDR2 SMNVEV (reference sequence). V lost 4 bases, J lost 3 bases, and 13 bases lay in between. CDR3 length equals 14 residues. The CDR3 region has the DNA TGTGCCAGCAGTTCCCAGCGGGGACACTACGAGCAGTACTTC. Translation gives CASSSQRGHYEQYF.

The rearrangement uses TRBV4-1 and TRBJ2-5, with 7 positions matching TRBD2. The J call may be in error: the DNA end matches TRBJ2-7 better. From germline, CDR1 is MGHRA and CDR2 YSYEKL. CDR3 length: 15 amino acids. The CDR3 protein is CASSQAPSGSYEQYF. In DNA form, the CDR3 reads TGCGCCAGCAGCCAAGCCCCTAGCGGCTCCTACGAGCAGTACTTC.

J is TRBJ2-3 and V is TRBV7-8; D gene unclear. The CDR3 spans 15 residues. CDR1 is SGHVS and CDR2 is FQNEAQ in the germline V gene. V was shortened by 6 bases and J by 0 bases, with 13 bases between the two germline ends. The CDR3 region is CASRVTRSSTDTQYF. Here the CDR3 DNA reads TGTGCCAGCAGGGTTACTCGCTCTAGCACAGATACGCAGTATTTT.

DNA for the CDR3: TGTGCCAGCAGTAGAGCGGACAGGGGGACCAATGAGCAGTTCTTC. This codes for CASSRADRGTNEQFF. V is TRBV25-1 and J is TRBJ2-1, with 10 nucleotides matching TRBD1. V lost 5 bases to trimming and J lost 6 bases; unmatched junction nucleotides: 7. Germline values: CDR1 MGHDK, CDR2 SYGVNS. CDR3 length equals 15 residues.

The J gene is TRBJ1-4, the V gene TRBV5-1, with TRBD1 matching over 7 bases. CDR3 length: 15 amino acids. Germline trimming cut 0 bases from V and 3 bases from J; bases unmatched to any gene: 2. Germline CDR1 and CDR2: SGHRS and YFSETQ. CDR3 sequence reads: CASSLGTGANEKLFF. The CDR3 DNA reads TGCGCCAGCAGCTTGGGAACAGGGGCTAATGAAAAACTGTTTTTT.

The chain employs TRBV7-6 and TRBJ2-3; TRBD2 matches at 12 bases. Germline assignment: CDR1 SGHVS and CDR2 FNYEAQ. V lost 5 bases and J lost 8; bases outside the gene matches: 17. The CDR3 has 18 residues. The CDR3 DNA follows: TGTGCCAGCAGCCGAAGCCCCCTAGCGGGAGGGCCTGGGGGTACGCAGTATTTT. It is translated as CASSRSPLAGGPGGTQYF.

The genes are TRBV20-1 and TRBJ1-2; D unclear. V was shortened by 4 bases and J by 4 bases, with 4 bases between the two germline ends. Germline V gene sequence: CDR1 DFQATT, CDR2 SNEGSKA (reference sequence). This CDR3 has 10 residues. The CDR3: CSATGYGYTF. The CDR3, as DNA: TGCAGTGCTACCGGCTATGGCTACACCTTC.

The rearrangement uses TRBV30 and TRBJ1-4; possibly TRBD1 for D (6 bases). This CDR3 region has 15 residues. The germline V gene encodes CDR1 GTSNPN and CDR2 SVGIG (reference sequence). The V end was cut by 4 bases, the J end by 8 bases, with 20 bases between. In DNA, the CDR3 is TGTGCCTGGACCCCCCCAAGGGGGTCTGGGGAAAAACTGTTTTTT. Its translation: CAWTPPRGSGEKLFF.